One sample yielded the 25 T cell receptor beta chains listed below, sequenced in a study of human T cells and chemical hapten exposure. Stated time point: pre-sensitization, week 0. The sample's treatment: therapeutic diphenylcyclopropenone sensitization with weekly scalp DPC. Each CDR3 protein is one row after TCRdb ran MiXCR on the RACE reads. This table has about 92,000 distinct CDR3 sequences, around 10% appearing once. The material sequenced was whole blood, taken in connection with sensitization to the hapten diphenylcyclopropenone (DPC). Receptor source: a woman in her thirties or forties with alopecia areata. Some clones in this sample may be carry-over from other donors' samples.

This clonotype was counted only a few times. The chain is built from TRBV19 and TRBJ2-1, with D tentatively TRBD1 (6 bases). Germline V CDR1 and CDR2: LNHDA, SQIVND (reference sequence). V lost 2 bases, J lost 6 bases, and 11 bases lay in between. This CDR3 comprises 14 residues. The CDR3 DNA reads TGTGCCAGTAGTATATTGGGGGCCGTCAATGAGCAGTTCTTC. Its protein product is CASSILGAVNEQFF.

This clonotype was recorded a few times. CDR3 residues: CASSWVELEQAYTF. DNA of the CDR3: TGTGCCAGCAGCTGGGTGGAACTGGAGCAGGCCTACACCTTC. The genes are TRBV7-9 and TRBJ1-2; D gene unclear. The length of the CDR3 is 14 residues. The germline gives CDR1 SEHNR, CDR2 FQNEAQ (reference sequence). The V and J ends lost 4 bases and 10 bases respectively, with 19 bases between them.

This clonotype was recorded a few times. The chain joins TRBV9 to TRBJ2-3; 7 positions agree with TRBD2. J lost 2 bases, V lost 2 bases, and 2 bases had no gene match. Germline CDR1 SGDLS, CDR2 YYNGEE. The length of the CDR3 is 14 residues. The CDR3 DNA reads as TGTGCCAGCAGCGTCGGGACTACCACAGATACGCAGTATTTT. Translating gives CASSVGTTTDTQYF.

This clonotype was recorded at least ten times. The chain combines TRBV18 with TRBJ1-3, with D unclear. The CDR3 loop spans 15 amino acids. Trimming left V 3 bases short and J 0 bases short, with 9 bases between. The germline V gene encodes CDR1 KGHSH and CDR2 LQKENI. CDR3 residues: CASSPDLSSGNTIYF. CDR3 DNA sequence: TGTGCCAGCTCACCCGACTTATCCTCTGGAAACACCATATATTTT.

This clonotype was recorded a few times. This chain connects TRBV4-3 to TRBJ2-7, with 10 bases that match TRBD1. Trimming removed 0 bases from V and 2 bases from J; junction bases left unmatched: 1. Germline loops: CDR1 LGHNA, CDR2 YSLEER. The CDR3 is 15 amino acids. The CDR3 coding sequence is TGCGCCAGCAGCCAAGAGGGACAGGGGACCTACGAGCAGTACTTC. Amino acids: CASSQEGQGTYEQYF.

This clonotype was observed many times. The genes are TRBV5-1 and TRBJ2-2; D is possibly TRBD1 (6 bases). Deletions cut 2 bases from V and 3 bases from J, with 11 bases between. Germline V gives CDR1 SGHRS, CDR2 YFSETQ. CDR3 length: 15 residues. The CDR3 spells CASSFQGSDTGELFF. In DNA form, the CDR3 reads TGCGCCAGCAGCTTCCAGGGGTCGGACACCGGGGAGCTGTTTTTT.

The chain employs TRBV15 and TRBJ2-1; maybe TRBD1 (5 bases). V was shortened by 6 bases and J by 6 bases, with 12 bases between the two germline ends. The CDR3 runs to 13 residues. Germline V gives CDR1 LNHNV, CDR2 YYDKDF (reference sequence). CDR3 in DNA: TGTGCCACCAGTAGACAGTACGGCAATGAGCAGTTCTTC. It yields the protein CATSRQYGNEQFF.

Ten or more counts support this clonotype. The chain has TRBV29-1 and TRBJ1-2; 12 bases align to TRBD1. The CDR3 runs 15 residues. Trimming at V came to 1 base and at J to 4 bases, leaving 4 bases not matched to a gene. CDR1 SQVTM and CDR2 ANQGSEA come from the germline V gene. The CDR3, as DNA: TGCAGCGTTGAAGGGGGGACAGGGGGCCTCTATGGCTACACCTTC. Its translation is CSVEGGTGGLYGYTF. Together with reference TRBV29-1 and TRBJ1-2, the CDR3 gives the full variable domain: SAVISQKPSRDICQRGTSLTIQCQVDSQVTMMFWYRQQPGQSLTLIATANQGSEATYESGFVIDKFPISRPNLTFSTLTVSNMSPEDSSIYLCSVEGGTGGLYGYTFGSGTRLTVV.

This clonotype was seen a handful of times. The chain joins TRBV13 to TRBJ1-1; no reliable D call. The CDR3 sequence is 14 residues long. From germline, CDR1 is PRHDT and CDR2 FYEKMQ (reference sequence). V gave up 1 base and J gave up 11 bases, with 17 bases separating them. For the CDR3, the DNA is TGTGCCAGCAGCTTAGAAGGCGGCGACGGGTCGGCTTTCTTT. The encoded protein is CASSLEGGDGSAFF. Full variable domain (rest looked up from reference TRBV13 and TRBJ1-1): AAGVIQSPRHLIKEKRETATLKCYPIPRHDTVYWYQQGPGQDPQFLISFYEKMQSDKGSIPDRFSAQQFSDYHSELNMSSLELGDSALYFCASSLEGGDGSAFFGQGTRLTVV.

This clonotype turned up a few times. The rearrangement joins TRBV12-3 or TRBV12-4 to TRBJ1-5, with D tentatively TRBD1 (5 bases). Trimming shortened V by 5 bases and J by 9 bases, and 11 bases separated the two germline ends. CDR3 length equals 12 residues. CDR3 bases: TGTGCCAGCAGTCGGACGGGGGGGCCCCAGCATTTT. The encoded protein is CASSRTGGPQHF.

The V and J genes are TRBV6-5 and TRBJ2-1; 8 bases map to TRBD2. This CDR3 spans 15 amino acids. The trim removed 2 bases at V and 7 bases at J, leaving 7 bases unmatched. CDR1 MNHEY and CDR2 SVGAGI come from the germline V gene. The CDR3 is CASSYTGGRRNEQFF. DNA of the CDR3: TGTGCCAGCAGTTACACTGGCGGGAGGAGGAATGAGCAGTTCTTC.

Many counts were recorded for this clonotype. The V and J genes are TRBV7-7 and TRBJ1-5; 7 nucleotides align to TRBD1. The J segment lost 3 bases and the V segment lost 7 bases, leaving 12 bases of the junction unmatched. Germline V gives CDR1 SSHAT, CDR2 FNYEAQ (reference sequence). This CDR3 has 16 residues. The CDR3 here is CASTHQGVGLNQPQHF. The CDR3 nucleotides read TGTGCCAGCACTCACCAGGGGGTAGGCCTCAATCAGCCCCAGCATTTT.

This clonotype has at least ten counts. The V gene is TRBV6-2 or TRBV6-3, the J gene TRBJ1-2; D uncertain. In germline, CDR1 is MNHEY, CDR2 SVGEGT. The CDR3 sequence is 8 residues long. Deletions cut 8 bases from V and 10 bases from J, with 5 bases between. The CDR3 spells CASPNYTF. The CDR3 DNA reads as TGTGCCAGCCCTAACTACACCTTC.

In its sample, this clonotype was seen a few times. The chain uses TRBV5-1 and TRBJ2-5; D not certain. V was cut by 4 bases and J by 4 bases, with 8 bases left in between. Germline CDR1 SGHRS, CDR2 YFSETQ. The CDR3 length is 12 residues. This CDR3 reads CASSIDRETQYF. Here the CDR3 DNA reads TGCGCCAGCAGCATCGACCGAGAGACCCAGTACTTC.

Ten or more counts support this clonotype. This chain connects TRBV7-2 to TRBJ2-1; tentatively, D is TRBD1 (6 bases). The CDR3 runs to 13 residues. Germline V lookup: CDR1 SGHTA, CDR2 FQGNSA. Trimming took off 0 bases at V and 7 bases at J, with 7 bases between the two ends. DNA for the CDR3: TGTGCCAGCAGCTTAGCGCAGGGGAATGAGCAGTTCTTC. This gives the protein CASSLAQGNEQFF. Full variable domain (remainder filled in from reference TRBV7-2 and TRBJ2-1): GAGVSQSPSNKVTEKGKDVELRCDPISGHTALYWYRQSLGQGLEFLIYFQGNSAPDKSGLPSDRFSAERTGGSVSTLTIQRTQQEDSAVYLCASSLAQGNEQFFGPGTRLTVL.

The chain has TRBV4-3 and TRBJ2-3, with D perhaps matching TRBD1 or TRBD2 (6 bases each). The CDR3 extends over 15 amino acids. Germline CDR1 LGHNA, CDR2 YSLEER. Deletions cut 5 bases from V and 5 bases from J, with 17 bases between. The CDR3 spells CASSEGQLRGDTQYF. CDR3 in DNA: TGCGCCAGCAGCGAAGGACAGCTGCGGGGAGATACGCAGTATTTT.

This clonotype was seen only a few times. The gene calls are TRBV4-3 and TRBJ2-1; D remains unclear. The CDR3 totals 13 residues. Trimming took off 1 base at V and 6 bases at J, with 7 bases between the two ends. CDR1 is LGHNA and CDR2 is YSLEER in the germline V gene. As DNA, the CDR3 is TGCGCCAGCAGCCAAGTGGCCTTCAATGAGCAGTTCTTC. It encodes CASSQVAFNEQFF.

CDR3 amino acids: CASSIVAQNQPQHF. The DNA of the CDR3 is TGTGCCAGTAGTATCGTAGCGCAGAATCAGCCCCAGCATTTT. The V call is TRBV19, the J call TRBJ1-5; D remains ambiguous. The CDR3 extends over 14 amino acids. Germline V gene sequence: CDR1 LNHDA, CDR2 SQIVND (reference sequence). V was cut by 3 bases and J by 4 bases, with 10 bases left in between.

This clonotype occurred many times. The V and J genes are TRBV3-1 and TRBJ1-5; 8 bases map to TRBD1. Looked up from germline, CDR1 is LGHDT and CDR2 is YNNKEL (reference sequence). The CDR3 totals 17 residues. Trimming cost V 4 bases and J 2 bases; bases outside gene matches: 10. The CDR3 DNA reads TGTGCCAGCAGCCCCACACCTACAGGGGGAGGCAATCAGCCCCAGCATTTT. This codes for CASSPTPTGGGNQPQHF.

This clonotype was counted many times. The chain joins TRBV4-3 to TRBJ1-3, with D possibly being TRBD1 (6 bases). The ends were cut back, 3 bases at V and 4 bases at J, with 13 bases in the middle. There are 15 residues in the CDR3. CDR1 LGHNA and CDR2 YSLEER come from the germline V gene. As DNA, the CDR3 is TGCGCCAGCAGCCAGGACAGTGGAACGGGAAACACCATATATTTT. Translation gives CASSQDSGTGNTIYF.

V is TRBV12-3 or TRBV12-4 and J is TRBJ2-3; no clear D. Trimming removed 1 base at V and 4 bases at J, with 15 bases between. The CDR3 is 16 amino acids. The CDR3 here is CASSLGGGTGSDTQYF. CDR3 nucleotide sequence: TGTGCCAGCAGTTTAGGAGGTGGTACCGGATCAGATACGCAGTATTTT.

This clonotype was found a few times. The chain combines TRBV29-1 with TRBJ2-1; 7 nucleotides agree with TRBD1. This CDR3 is 17 amino acids long. Looked up from germline, CDR1 is SQVTM and CDR2 is ANQGSEA. The V gene end was trimmed by 3 bases and the J gene end by 1 base; junction bases not matched to a gene: 12. CDR3 sequence (DNA): TGCAGCGTTGACTCGGGGAAGGGGGCAAGGTCCTACAATGAGCAGTTCTTC. Protein: CSVDSGKGARSYNEQFF.

This clonotype has a count of ten or more. The rearrangement uses TRBV7-8 and TRBJ2-7; D not certain. The germline gives CDR1 SGHVS, CDR2 FQNEAQ. This CDR3 contains 13 residues. V was pared by 5 bases and J by 4 bases, with 12 bases between. This CDR3 reads CASSPRALYEQYF. CDR3 in DNA: TGTGCCAGCAGCCCTCGGGCTCTTTACGAGCAGTACTTC.

This clonotype was found many times. The chain carries TRBV12-3 or TRBV12-4 and TRBJ1-2, with 10 bases that match TRBD1. V dropped 4 bases and J dropped 4; count of bases not matched to a gene: 9. The CDR3 spans 16 residues. This CDR3 reads CASSSKPGQGSYGYTF. The CDR3 DNA sequence: TGTGCCAGCAGTTCGAAGCCGGGACAGGGGTCCTATGGCTACACCTTC.

The CDR3 DNA is TGTGCCAGCAGTTTAATTGGGACATCTATTTCCTACGAGCAGTACTTC. Translating gives CASSLIGTSISYEQYF. J is TRBJ2-7 and V is TRBV12-3 or TRBV12-4; TRBD1 might be the D (6 bases). The CDR3 length is 16 residues. Trimming left V 2 bases short and J 1 base short, with 15 bases between.